Following are 30 T cell receptor beta chains from one sample sequenced in a study of OX40 agonist ivuxolimab in advanced cancers. Using immunoSEQ multiplex PCR, the repertoire was profiled, and TCRdb retains in-frame clones only, with some absent. The sample includes under 70,000 clones, about nine tenths seen only once; the top ten take more than 0.9%. The specimen was CD4+ or CD8+ T cells sorted from blood, collected in a trial of the OX40 agonist ivuxolimab. The source is an adult with an advanced solid tumor such as melanoma, head and neck, liver or kidney cancer.

The rearrangement joins TRBV10-3 to TRBJ2-2; D not resolved. The germline V gene has CDR1 ENHRY and CDR2 SYGVKD. Trimming pared 3 bases from V and 1 base from J, leaving 6 bases between. This CDR3 has 14 residues. The CDR3 DNA sequence: TGTGCCATCAGTGAATCCAGGAACACCGGGGAGCTGTTTTTT. Translated, it gives CAISESRNTGELFF.

The chain couples TRBV7-8 to TRBJ1-2, with TRBD1 matching 8 bases. The junction had 10 bases not matched to a gene; V was cut back by 5 bases and J by 8 bases. There are 14 residues in the CDR3. From germline, CDR1 is SGHVS and CDR2 FQNEAQ. CDR3 residues: CASSLLSGGEGYTF. As DNA, the CDR3 is TGTGCCAGCAGCCTCCTATCAGGGGGCGAGGGCTACACCTTC.

The chain combines TRBV6-1 with TRBJ2-5, with a possible D match to TRBD2 (5 bases). Germline V gene lookup returns CDR1 MNHNS and CDR2 SASEGT. Trimming left V 10 bases short and J 0 bases short, with 18 bases between. CDR3 length: 15 residues. The CDR3 nucleotides read TGTGCCACCACTACCATTCCCGGGAACCAAGAGACCCAGTACTTC. This codes for CATTTIPGNQETQYF.

The gene calls are TRBV11-3 and TRBJ2-5; 11 bases are a match to TRBD1. The CDR3 sequence is 15 residues long. Trimming removed 3 bases from V and 4 bases from J; junction bases left unmatched: 4. Germline V gives CDR1 SGHNT, CDR2 YENEEA. CDR3 coding DNA: TGTGCCAGCAGCTTCGGACAGGGGGCAGGAGAGACCCAGTACTTC. The encoded protein is CASSFGQGAGETQYF.

The rearrangement uses TRBV29-1 and TRBJ1-4; 7 bases are a match to TRBD1. J lost 0 bases, V lost 7 bases, and 5 bases had no gene match. The CDR3 length is 14 residues. The germline V gene encodes CDR1 SQVTM and CDR2 ANQGSEA. The CDR3 is CSAQGPATNEKLFF. The CDR3 coding sequence is TGCAGCGCACAGGGGCCCGCAACTAATGAAAAACTGTTTTTT.

The chain is built from TRBV5-1 and TRBJ2-1, with 7 bases that match TRBD2. V trimming: 4 bases; J trimming: 0 bases; junction bases outside the gene matches: 16. CDR3 length: 19 amino acids. CDR1 is SGHRS, CDR2 YFSETQ, per germline. The CDR3 loop is CASSPQLATDSSSYNEQFF. The CDR3 DNA is TGCGCCAGCAGCCCCCAACTAGCGACCGACTCAAGCTCCTACAATGAGCAGTTCTTC.

The chain has TRBV5-1 and TRBJ2-5; perhaps TRBD2 as D (6 bases). CDR3 size: 14 residues. The germline V and J ends were trimmed by 4 bases and 2 bases, with 12 bases remaining between them. Germline CDR1 reads SGHRS; CDR2 reads YFSETQ. DNA of the CDR3: TGCGCCAGCAGCCGAGTGGGGGGTCAAGAGACCCAGTACTTC. This sequence encodes CASSRVGGQETQYF.

This clone was picked up a small number of times. The chain couples TRBV6-1 to TRBJ2-5; 7 nucleotides match TRBD1. Unmatched junction bases numbered 3, after V lost 10 bases and J lost 4 bases. Germline CDR1 reads MNHNS; CDR2 reads SASEGT. This CDR3 has 11 residues. Here the CDR3 DNA reads TGTGCCATAAACAGGGGAGAGACCCAGTACTTC. This sequence encodes CAINRGETQYF.

This sequence joins TRBV29-1 and TRBJ2-5; TRBD2 matches at 10 bases. Germline loops: CDR1 SQVTM, CDR2 ANQGSEA. This CDR3 has 13 amino acids. V dropped 2 bases and J dropped 4; count of bases not matched to a gene: 1. CDR3 DNA sequence: TGCAGCGTTGAACTAGCGGGAGTAGAGACCCAGTACTTC. It yields the protein CSVELAGVETQYF.

J is TRBJ2-1 and V is TRBV5-4, with 8 bases aligning to TRBD2. Per germline, CDR1 SGHNT and CDR2 YYREEE (reference sequence). The V and J ends lost 4 bases and 4 bases, in that order; junction bases with no gene match: 7. The CDR3 is 15 residues long. The CDR3 DNA reads as TGTGCCAGCAGCGTGGAACTAGCGGTGTACAATGAGCAGTTCTTC. This gives the protein CASSVELAVYNEQFF.

The chain recombines TRBV30 with TRBJ2-3; 7 positions agree with TRBD1. In germline, CDR1 is GTSNPN, CDR2 SVGIG (reference sequence). After removal of 1 base from V and 0 bases from J, the junction contained 4 bases not matched to a gene. The CDR3 is made up of 15 amino acids. CDR3 in DNA: TGTGCCTGGAGTGAGGGGACAGCTAGCACAGATACGCAGTATTTT. Translation gives CAWSEGTASTDTQYF.

The chain combines TRBV7-2 with TRBJ1-5; no clear D. The V gene's germline CDR1 is SGHTA and CDR2 FQGNSA. The CDR3 loop spans 15 amino acids. Trimming removed 4 bases at V and 0 bases at J, with 10 bases between. CDR3 loop: CASSWFSYSNQPQHF. DNA for the CDR3: TGTGCCAGCAGCTGGTTCAGTTATAGCAATCAGCCCCAGCATTTT.

This clone has just a few counts. The gene calls are TRBV10-3 and TRBJ2-3, with TRBD2 matching 9 bases. CDR1 and CDR2 from the germline V gene are ENHRY and SYGVKD. V lost 2 bases to trimming and J lost 0 bases; unmatched junction nucleotides: 6. CDR3 size: 17 residues. The CDR3 loop is CAISEAPSGASTDTQYF. CDR3 nucleotides: TGTGCCATCAGTGAGGCACCTAGCGGGGCCAGCACAGATACGCAGTATTTT.

V and J are TRBV6-4 and TRBJ2-7; a possible D gene is TRBD2 (6 bases). V lost 8 bases and J lost 3, with 14 bases in between. Looked up from germline, CDR1 is MRHNA and CDR2 is SNTAGT. This CDR3 has 13 residues. Here the CDR3 DNA reads TGTGCCAGCTGGGCCACGCGGGGCTACGAGCAGTACTTC. Amino acids: CASWATRGYEQYF.

This chain uses TRBV11-2 with TRBJ2-1; D unresolved. Germline assignment: CDR1 SGHAT and CDR2 FQNNGV. Trimming cost V 3 bases and J 0 bases, with 6 bases left between them. The CDR3 covers 14 residues. CDR3 sequence reads: CASSFQASYNEQFF. CDR3 coding DNA: TGTGCCAGCAGCTTCCAGGCCTCCTACAATGAGCAGTTCTTC.

In nucleotides, the CDR3 is TGCGCCAGCAGCCTCGGGGCGGGCTACAATGAGCAGTTCTTC. This sequence encodes CASSLGAGYNEQFF. The rearrangement links TRBV5-1 to TRBJ2-1, with D perhaps assigned TRBD1 or TRBD2 (5 bases each). CDR1 and CDR2 from the germline V gene are SGHRS and YFSETQ. V shed 4 bases and J shed 3 bases, with 11 bases lying between them. The CDR3 covers 14 residues.

This chain links TRBV6-1 with TRBJ1-2; D gene ambiguous. Germline V gene sequence: CDR1 MNHNS, CDR2 SASEGT. This CDR3 spans 14 amino acids. The V and J ends lost 6 bases and 5 bases respectively, with 16 bases between them. CDR3 DNA sequence: TGTGCCAGCAGAGAGACGGGGATGGGGTATGGCTACACCTTC. Amino acid sequence: CASRETGMGYGYTF.

The V call is TRBV5-1, the J call TRBJ1-2; 9 bases fit TRBD1. The CDR3 contains 16 residues. Germline V gene data show CDR1 as SGHRS and CDR2 as YFSETQ. V was pared by 3 bases and J by 4 bases, with 10 bases of the junction left unmatched. CDR3: CASSWEDRGPLYGYTF. The DNA for the CDR3 is TGCGCCAGCAGCTGGGAGGACAGGGGCCCACTCTATGGCTACACCTTC.

This chain links TRBV6-1 with TRBJ1-3; no firm D call. The germline V gene encodes CDR1 MNHNS and CDR2 SASEGT. CDR3 size: 15 residues. Trimming stripped 0 bases from V and 4 bases from J, with 10 bases between. The CDR3 reads CASSEAPDVGNTIYF. DNA of the CDR3: TGTGCCAGCAGTGAAGCGCCGGACGTAGGAAACACCATATATTTT.

This chain links TRBV6-5 with TRBJ1-5; no clear D. CDR3 size: 15 residues. Germline CDR1 reads MNHEY; CDR2 reads SVGAGI. V was pared by 2 bases and J by 0 bases, with 8 bases between. In DNA form, the CDR3 reads TGTGCCAGCAGTTACGACGGGAATAGCAATCAGCCCCAGCATTTT. It is translated as CASSYDGNSNQPQHF.

The CDR3 sequence: CASSQGFGNTGELFF. In nucleotides, the CDR3 is TGCGCCAGCAGCCAAGGGTTCGGTAACACCGGGGAGCTGTTTTTT. This chain connects TRBV4-1 to TRBJ2-2; D gene uncertain. Germline V lookup: CDR1 MGHRA, CDR2 YSYEKL. Trimming pared 1 base from V and 2 bases from J, leaving 8 bases between. This CDR3 contains 15 residues.

The chain is built from TRBV20-1 and TRBJ2-1; unclear D gene. The V and J ends lost 7 bases and 3 bases respectively, with 7 bases between them. Looked up from germline, CDR1 is DFQATT and CDR2 is SNEGSKA (reference sequence). The CDR3 is made up of 11 amino acids. The CDR3 loop is CSVRLYNEQFF. The CDR3 bases are TGCAGTGTGCGCCTCTACAATGAGCAGTTCTTC.

Only one count was recorded for this clone. The chain carries TRBV30 and TRBJ1-5; tentatively, D is TRBD1 (5 bases). The ends were cut back, 1 base at V and 9 bases at J, with 10 bases in the middle. Germline V gene data show CDR1 as GTSNPN and CDR2 as SVGIG (reference sequence). The CDR3 loop spans 12 amino acids. CDR3 sequence reads: CAWSDGGGPQHF. Here the CDR3 DNA reads TGTGCCTGGAGTGACGGGGGGGGGCCCCAGCATTTT.

Only one count was recorded for this clone. The chain combines TRBV6-1 with TRBJ1-4, with unresolved D. The CDR3 extends over 15 amino acids. Germline CDR1 reads MNHNS; CDR2 reads SASEGT. V shed 6 bases and J shed 2 bases, with 13 bases lying between them. CDR3 amino acids: CASRDPPATNEKLFF. The DNA of the CDR3 is TGTGCCAGCAGGGACCCCCCCGCGACTAATGAAAAACTGTTTTTT.

With respect to this clone: Since the CDR3 does not end with the conserved phenylalanine or tryptophan, this likely comes from a read error. The DNA is left out, because the CDR3 cannot be placed on it with certainty; the CDR3 is given as TCRdb lists it. The genes are TRBV27 and TRBJ2-7; the D call TRBD1 from the table was never checked on the DNA. The CDR3 is made up of 11 amino acids, end residues included. In germline, CDR1 is MNHEY, CDR2 SMNVEV (reference sequence). CDR3 residues: CASSQLQGALP.

This clone was recorded once. The chain employs TRBV6-6 and TRBJ2-7; D may match TRBD1 or TRBD2 (5 bases each). Germline values: CDR1 MNHNY, CDR2 SVGAGI (reference sequence). Trimming cost V 8 bases and J 6 bases, with 17 bases left between them. The CDR3 spans 13 residues. The CDR3 DNA sequence: TGTGCCAGCCGTGGAGAGGGGAGAGGCGAGCAGTACTTC. It yields the protein CASRGEGRGEQYF.

The V gene is TRBV11-3, the J gene TRBJ2-7; 9 bases map to TRBD1. The CDR3 length is 15 residues. CDR1 is SGHNT and CDR2 is YENEEA in the germline V gene. The ends lost 1 base at V and 5 bases at J; junction bases unmatched: 6. DNA of the CDR3: TGTGCCAGCAGCTTAGCCGGGACAGGGATCCACGAGCAGTACTTC. Protein: CASSLAGTGIHEQYF.

The J gene is TRBJ2-2, the V gene TRBV19; D is possibly TRBD1 (6 bases). The CDR3 covers 17 residues. Germline V CDR1 and CDR2: LNHDA, SQIVND (reference sequence). V lost 4 bases and J lost 10, with 25 bases in between. CDR3 nucleotide sequence: TGTGCCAGTAGTACAGACAGGCGATACTCCCAGCGTCCGGAGCTGTTTTTT. Encoded protein: CASSTDRRYSQRPELFF.

The genes are TRBV28 and TRBJ1-2; TRBD1 agrees at 7 bases. There are 16 residues in the CDR3. V trimming: 5 bases; J trimming: 8 bases; junction bases outside the gene matches: 17. Germline V gene data show CDR1 as MDHEN and CDR2 as SYDVKM. CDR3 protein: CASSAPGQAQSSGYTF. The CDR3 DNA reads as TGTGCCAGCAGTGCTCCTGGACAGGCCCAATCGTCGGGCTACACCTTC.

The table lists this clone with a count of one. J is TRBJ2-5 and V is TRBV11-2, with D possibly matching TRBD1 (5 bases). CDR1 SGHAT and CDR2 FQNNGV come from the germline V gene. V shed 2 bases and J shed 6 bases, with 16 bases lying between them. This CDR3 comprises 15 residues. CDR3 amino acids: CASSLISAGLKTQYF. CDR3 bases: TGTGCCAGCAGCTTAATTAGTGCAGGGTTGAAGACCCAGTACTTC.